Each of the 25 T cell receptor beta chains below was sequenced from the same sample in a study of blood T cell repertoires in COVID-19. Clones were read by immunoSEQ multiplex PCR, and TCRdb kept only the in-frame ones, dropping some. The sample shows around 88,000 clones, more than 85% of them seen only once. The sequencing input was peripheral blood. These receptors originate from a man in his fifties or sixties with acute or convalescent COVID-19.

The chain has TRBV6-6 and TRBJ1-4, with D perhaps matching TRBD1 (6 bases). CDR3 length: 13 residues. The germline CDR1 and CDR2 sequences are MNHNY and SVGAGI (reference sequence). Trimming stripped 5 bases from V and 8 bases from J, with 12 bases between. This CDR3 is CASSRDKEEKLFF. CDR3 DNA: TGTGCCAGCAGTCGGGACAAGGAAGAAAAACTGTTTTTT.

J is TRBJ2-1 and V is TRBV19; 9 nucleotides align to TRBD1. CDR1 and CDR2 (germline): LNHDA, SQIVND (reference sequence). With V trimmed by 5 bases and J by 9 bases, 5 bases remained unmatched. There are 13 residues in the CDR3. The CDR3 loop is CASSPDRGVEQFF. DNA of the CDR3: TGTGCCAGTAGTCCAGACAGGGGGGTTGAGCAGTTCTTC.

The chain employs TRBV7-3 and TRBJ2-7; 12 nucleotides align to TRBD2. V gave up 3 bases and J gave up 6 bases; unmatched junction bases: 3. Germline values: CDR1 SGHTA, CDR2 FQGTGA. The CDR3 loop spans 14 amino acids. CDR3 sequence reads: CASSLTSGSSEQYF. CDR3 nucleotides: TGTGCCAGCAGCTTGACTAGCGGGAGCAGCGAGCAGTACTTC.

The rearrangement joins TRBV18 to TRBJ2-5; 9 nucleotides match TRBD2. Germline CDR1 is KGHSH and CDR2 is LQKENI. The CDR3 spans 16 residues. With 3 bases clipped from V and 4 bases from J, the junction kept 9 bases outside the gene matches. The CDR3 nucleotides read TGTGCCAGCTCACCGACGGCTAGCGGGAATCGAGAGACCCAGTACTTC. Protein product: CASSPTASGNRETQYF.

The chain links TRBV7-2 to TRBJ1-2; possible D gene TRBD1, 5 bases. Germline-derived CDR1 and CDR2 are SGHTA and FQGNSA. V lost 5 bases and J lost 3, with 13 bases in between. The CDR3 has 14 amino acids. This CDR3 reads CASSLSGGDYGYTF. For the CDR3, the DNA is TGTGCCAGCAGCCTAAGCGGGGGGGACTATGGCTACACCTTC.

The rearrangement links TRBV3-1 (or the pseudogene TRBV3-2) to TRBJ2-1, with TRBD2 identical over 7 bases. J was trimmed by 9 bases and V by 1 base; bases with no gene match: 12. The germline gives CDR1 LGHDT, CDR2 YNNKEL (reference sequence). The CDR3 totals 16 residues. The CDR3 region has the DNA TGTGCCAGCAGCCAAGGAGGAGCGGGGTCTAACGGTGAGCAGTTCTTC. The encoded protein is CASSQGGAGSNGEQFF.

The chain carries TRBV2 and TRBJ2-7, with 8 bases fitting TRBD2. V shed 2 bases and J 5 bases; nucleotides not matched to a gene: 11. This CDR3 region has 16 residues. The germline CDR1 and CDR2 sequences are SNHLY and FYNNEI. The CDR3 DNA sequence: TGTGCCAGCAGTGAACCGACAGGACTAGCTTGGGACGAGCAGTACTTC. This translates into CASSEPTGLAWDEQYF.

CDR3 in DNA: TGTGCCAGCAGTTACCTCGGGACAGGGGGAGAGACCCAGTACTTC. It specifies CASSYLGTGGETQYF. This chain connects TRBV6-5 to TRBJ2-5, with 11 positions matching TRBD1. V was clipped by 2 bases and J by 4 bases; unmatched bases: 3. This CDR3 comprises 15 residues. Germline CDR1 and CDR2: MNHEY and SVGAGI.

The chain recombines TRBV2 with TRBJ2-5; TRBD2 agrees at 9 bases. The CDR3 length is 15 residues. With V trimmed by 4 bases and J by 2 bases, 5 bases remained unmatched. Germline CDR1 SNHLY, CDR2 FYNNEI. The CDR3 region is CASSASLAGQETQYF. The CDR3 region has the DNA TGTGCCAGCAGTGCTTCCCTAGCGGGGCAAGAGACCCAGTACTTC.

This sequence joins TRBV6-6 and TRBJ1-1; D is perhaps TRBD1 (6 bases). V lost 6 bases and J lost 7, with 18 bases in between. CDR3 length: 14 amino acids. The germline V gene encodes CDR1 MNHNY and CDR2 SVGAGI (reference sequence). The DNA of the CDR3 is TGTGCCAGCAGCAAGACAGGAAATAAGGGTGAAGCTTTCTTT. This codes for CASSKTGNKGEAFF.

The chain has TRBV21-1 and TRBJ1-5; the table calls TRBD1, which could not be checked here. TRBV21-1 represents a pseudogene. The CDR3 consists of 16 residues. CDR3 loop: CASSKEGAESNQPQHF. The CDR3 bases are TGTGCCAGCAGCAAAGAGGGGGCAGAGAGCAATCAGCCCCAGCATTTT.

This clone was counted a single time. The J gene is TRBJ2-1, the V gene TRBV2, with 7 bases identical to TRBD2. Germline CDR1 reads SNHLY; CDR2 reads FYNNEI. The length of the CDR3 is 11 residues. The ends lost 4 bases at V and 9 bases at J; junction bases unmatched: 0. CDR3 protein: CASSGEGEQFF. The CDR3 nucleotides read TGTGCCAGCAGTGGGGAGGGTGAGCAGTTCTTC.

The V call is TRBV7-3, the J call TRBJ2-7, with 11 bases that match TRBD1. J was trimmed by 6 bases and V by 2 bases; bases with no gene match: 6. The CDR3 covers 15 residues. The germline gives CDR1 SGHTA, CDR2 FQGTGA. The CDR3 DNA is TGTGCCAGCAGCTTAGGGACAGGGGGTTTCGGCGAGCAGTACTTC. Amino acids: CASSLGTGGFGEQYF.

The gene calls are TRBV19 and TRBJ2-2; D might be TRBD1 (6 bases). V was trimmed by 3 bases and J by 2 bases, leaving 13 bases between them. Germline V lookup: CDR1 LNHDA, CDR2 SQIVND (reference sequence). The CDR3 loop spans 16 amino acids. CDR3 protein: CASSISGTLNTGELFF. The CDR3 bases are TGTGCCAGTAGTATCTCCGGGACACTAAACACCGGGGAGCTGTTTTTT.

In DNA form, the CDR3 reads TGTGCCAGCAGCCGGACAGGGGTTGAGTTCTACGAGCAGTACTTC. As protein: CASSRTGVEFYEQYF. The gene calls are TRBV5-6 and TRBJ2-7; 9 bases map to TRBD1. The CDR3 has 15 amino acids. V trimming: 4 bases; J trimming: 3 bases; junction bases outside the gene matches: 8. CDR1 is SGHDT, CDR2 YYEEEE, per germline.

This rearrangement joins TRBV7-2 to TRBJ1-2; no definite D call. There are 13 residues in the CDR3. V lost 1 base and J lost 1, with 4 bases in between. Looked up from germline, CDR1 is SGHTA and CDR2 is FQGNSA. The CDR3 reads CASSLVSNYGYTF. In nucleotides, the CDR3 is TGTGCCAGCAGCTTAGTCAGTAACTATGGCTACACCTTC.

As for this clone: This same CDR3 is encoded by further DNA sequences in the sample. The rearrangement links TRBV14 to TRBJ2-7; D uncertain. This CDR3 has 12 residues. V dropped 1 base and J dropped 1 base, with 2 bases sitting between them. Germline assignment: CDR1 SGHDN and CDR2 FVKESK. The CDR3 DNA sequence: TGTGCCAGCAGCCAAGTATCCTACGAGCAGTACTTC. Amino acids: CASSQVSYEQYF.

This rearrangement joins TRBV6-5 to TRBJ1-4; TRBD1 agrees at 8 bases. Trimming took 5 bases from V and 8 from J; bases not matched to a gene: 7. The CDR3 runs to 14 residues. Germline V CDR1 and CDR2: MNHEY, SVGAGI. In DNA form, the CDR3 reads TGTGCCAGCAGTACCCAGGGGGCTTGGGAAAAACTGTTTTTT. This encodes CASSTQGAWEKLFF.

V usage is TRBV29-1 and J usage is TRBJ2-3, with 12 positions matching TRBD2. The V and J ends lost 4 bases and 4 bases, in that order; junction bases with no gene match: 3. This CDR3 spans 14 amino acids. Germline CDR1 SQVTM, CDR2 ANQGSEA. The CDR3 sequence: CSVALAGGPDTQYF. The CDR3 DNA follows: TGCAGCGTTGCGCTAGCGGGAGGGCCAGATACGCAGTATTTT.

The chain employs TRBV30 and TRBJ1-1; D is possibly TRBD1 (5 bases). Germline-derived CDR1 and CDR2 are GTSNPN and SVGIG (reference sequence). The CDR3 extends over 13 amino acids. The germline V and J ends were trimmed by 4 bases and 5 bases, with 14 bases remaining between them. This CDR3 is CAWNWQGGTEAFF. For the CDR3, the DNA is TGTGCCTGGAATTGGCAGGGAGGAACTGAAGCTTTCTTT.

The genes are TRBV7-8 and TRBJ2-7, with TRBD1 as a possible D gene (7 bases). This CDR3 spans 15 amino acids. The germline CDR1 and CDR2 sequences are SGHVS and FQNEAQ. V lost 5 bases and J 2 bases, leaving 16 bases between the germline ends. As DNA, the CDR3 is TGTGCCAGCAGCCTCAGGGGGGAGATCCCCTACGAGCAGTACTTC. Protein sequence: CASSLRGEIPYEQYF.

The chain uses TRBV2 and TRBJ2-2; D remains ambiguous. The V end lost 4 bases, the J end lost 6 bases, and 9 bases lay between the germline ends. The CDR3 runs 13 residues. Looked up from germline, CDR1 is SNHLY and CDR2 is FYNNEI. DNA of the CDR3: TGTGCCAGCAGTGTTTGGCAGGCCGGGGAGCTGTTTTTT. Protein sequence: CASSVWQAGELFF. Full variable domain (missing parts from reference TRBV2 and TRBJ2-2): EPEVTQTPSHQVTQMGQEVILRCVPISNHLYFYWYRQILGQKVEFLVSFYNNEISEKSEIFDDQFSVERPDGSNFTLKIRSTKLEDSAMYFCASSVWQAGELFFGEGSRLTVL.

The CDR3 DNA is TGTGCCAGCAGTTCGGCGGGTACAGATACGCAGTATTTT. This encodes CASSSAGTDTQYF. This chain joins TRBV12-3 or TRBV12-4 and TRBJ2-3; a possible D gene is TRBD2 (5 bases). This CDR3 is built from 13 residues. Trimming removed 4 bases at V and 3 bases at J, with 8 bases between.

The chain carries TRBV19 and TRBJ2-4; 9 bases align to TRBD1. Trimming removed 3 bases from V and 6 bases from J; junction bases left unmatched: 21. Germline values: CDR1 LNHDA, CDR2 SQIVND (reference sequence). The CDR3 has 20 residues. The CDR3 DNA sequence: TGTGCCAGTAGTATTGGACAGGGGACGTCCGAAACACTTAGAGGAAACATTCAGTACTTC. It specifies CASSIGQGTSETLRGNIQYF. The whole variable domain, remainder taken from reference TRBV19 and TRBJ2-4, is DGGITQSPKYLFRKEGQNVTLSCEQNLNHDAMYWYRQDPGQGLRLIYYSQIVNDFQKGDIAEGYSVSREKKESFPLTVTSAQKNPTAFYLCASSIGQGTSETLRGNIQYFGAGTRLSVL.

J is TRBJ2-3 and V is TRBV10-1; no definite D call. CDR1 is WNHNN, CDR2 SYGVQD, per germline (reference sequence). V was pared by 8 bases and J by 6 bases, with 9 bases between. The CDR3 consists of 11 residues. In DNA, the CDR3 is TGCGCCAGCTCGGCGAGGGATACGCAGTATTTT. It translates to CASSARDTQYF.